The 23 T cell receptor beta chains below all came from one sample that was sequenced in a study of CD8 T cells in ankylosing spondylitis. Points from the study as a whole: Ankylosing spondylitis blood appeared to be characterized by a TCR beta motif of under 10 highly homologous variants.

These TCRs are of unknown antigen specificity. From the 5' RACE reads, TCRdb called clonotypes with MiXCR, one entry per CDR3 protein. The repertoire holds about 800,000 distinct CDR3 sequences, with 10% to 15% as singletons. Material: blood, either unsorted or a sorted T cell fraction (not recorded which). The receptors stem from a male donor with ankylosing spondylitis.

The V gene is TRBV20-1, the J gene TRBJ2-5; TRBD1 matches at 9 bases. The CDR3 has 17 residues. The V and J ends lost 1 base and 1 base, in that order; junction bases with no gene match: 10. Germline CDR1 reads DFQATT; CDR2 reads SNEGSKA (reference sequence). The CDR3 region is CSARVRYRGRVQETQYF. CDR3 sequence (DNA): TGCAGTGCTAGAGTCCGCTACAGGGGGCGCGTCCAAGAGACCCAGTACTTC.

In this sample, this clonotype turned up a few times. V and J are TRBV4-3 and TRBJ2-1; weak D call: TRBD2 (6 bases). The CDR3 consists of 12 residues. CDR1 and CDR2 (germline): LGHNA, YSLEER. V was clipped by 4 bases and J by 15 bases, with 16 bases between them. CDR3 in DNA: TGCGCCAGCAGCCTTCTGGGACTTCCGCCGTTCTTC. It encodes CASSLLGLPPFF.

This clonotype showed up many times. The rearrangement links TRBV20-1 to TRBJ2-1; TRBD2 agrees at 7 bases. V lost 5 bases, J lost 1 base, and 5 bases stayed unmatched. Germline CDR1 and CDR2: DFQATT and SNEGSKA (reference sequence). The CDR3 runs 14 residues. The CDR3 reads CSALGLDSYNEQFF. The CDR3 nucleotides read TGCAGTGCTCTCGGACTAGATTCCTACAATGAGCAGTTCTTC.

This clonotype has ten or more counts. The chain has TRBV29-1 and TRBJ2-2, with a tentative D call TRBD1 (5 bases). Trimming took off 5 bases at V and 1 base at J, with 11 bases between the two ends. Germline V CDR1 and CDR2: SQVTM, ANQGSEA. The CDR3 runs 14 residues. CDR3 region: CSVTRQRNTGELFF. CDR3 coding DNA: TGCAGCGTTACCCGACAGAGGAACACCGGGGAGCTGTTTTTT.

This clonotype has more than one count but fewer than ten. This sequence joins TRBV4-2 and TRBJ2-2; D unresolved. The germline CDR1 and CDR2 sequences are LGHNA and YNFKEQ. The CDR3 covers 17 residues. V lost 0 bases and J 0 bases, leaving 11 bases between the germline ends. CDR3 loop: CASSQDHSPTNTGELFF. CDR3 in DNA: TGTGCCAGCAGCCAAGATCACAGCCCTACGAACACCGGGGAGCTGTTTTTT.

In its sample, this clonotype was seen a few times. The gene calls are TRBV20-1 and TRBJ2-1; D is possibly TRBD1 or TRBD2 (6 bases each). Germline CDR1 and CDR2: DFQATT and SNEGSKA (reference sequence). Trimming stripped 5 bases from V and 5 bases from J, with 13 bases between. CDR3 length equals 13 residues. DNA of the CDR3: TGCAGTGCTGGACTACAGGGCCACAATGAGCAGTTCTTC. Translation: CSAGLQGHNEQFF.

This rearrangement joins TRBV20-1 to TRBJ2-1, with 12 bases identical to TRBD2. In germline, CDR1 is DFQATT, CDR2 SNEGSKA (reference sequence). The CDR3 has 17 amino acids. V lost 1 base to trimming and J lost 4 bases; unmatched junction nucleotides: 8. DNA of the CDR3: TGCAGTGCTAGAGCCGTTGGACTAGCGGGATATTACAATGAGCAGTTCTTC. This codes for CSARAVGLAGYYNEQFF.

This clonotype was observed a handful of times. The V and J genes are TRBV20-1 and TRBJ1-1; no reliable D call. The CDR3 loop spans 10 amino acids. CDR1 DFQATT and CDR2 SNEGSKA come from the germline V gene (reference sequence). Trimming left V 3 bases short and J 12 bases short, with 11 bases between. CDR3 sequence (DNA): TGCAGTGCTAGGAATTGGGCAACTTTCTTT. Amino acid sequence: CSARNWATFF.

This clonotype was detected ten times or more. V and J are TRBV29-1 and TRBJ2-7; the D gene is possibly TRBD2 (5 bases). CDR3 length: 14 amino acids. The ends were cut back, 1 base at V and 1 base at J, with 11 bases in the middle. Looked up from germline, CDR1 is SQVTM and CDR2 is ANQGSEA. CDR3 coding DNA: TGCAGCGTTGAAGGACTGACGGGATCCTACGAGCAGTACTTC. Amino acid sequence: CSVEGLTGSYEQYF.

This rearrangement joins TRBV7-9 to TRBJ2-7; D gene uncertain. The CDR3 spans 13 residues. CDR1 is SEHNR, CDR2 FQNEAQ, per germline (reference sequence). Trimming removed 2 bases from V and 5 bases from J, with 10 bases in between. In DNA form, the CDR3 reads TGTGCCAGCAGCTTATACGGCTCGGACGAGCAGTACTTC. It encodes CASSLYGSDEQYF.

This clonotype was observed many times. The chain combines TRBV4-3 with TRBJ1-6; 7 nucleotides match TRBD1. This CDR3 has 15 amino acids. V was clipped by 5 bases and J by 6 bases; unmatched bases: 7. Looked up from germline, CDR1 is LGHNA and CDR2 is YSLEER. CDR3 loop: CASSWEGAANSPLHF. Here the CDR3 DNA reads TGCGCCAGCAGCTGGGAGGGGGCAGCTAATTCACCCCTCCACTTT.

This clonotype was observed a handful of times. CDR3 in amino acids: CASSERINEKLFF. For the CDR3, the DNA is TGTGCCAGCTCTGAGAGAATTAATGAAAAACTGTTTTTT. The chain joins TRBV18 to TRBJ1-4, with D uncertain. Trimming removed 6 bases at V and 4 bases at J, with 9 bases between. The CDR3 contains 13 residues. The germline V gene has CDR1 KGHSH and CDR2 LQKENI.

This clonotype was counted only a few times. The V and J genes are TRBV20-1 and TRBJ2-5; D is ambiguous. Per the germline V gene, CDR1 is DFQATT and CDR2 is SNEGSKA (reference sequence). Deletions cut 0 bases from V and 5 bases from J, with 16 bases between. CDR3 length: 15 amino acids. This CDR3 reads CSARDVKFVRETQYF. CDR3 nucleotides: TGCAGTGCTAGAGATGTCAAGTTCGTGCGGGAGACCCAGTACTTC.

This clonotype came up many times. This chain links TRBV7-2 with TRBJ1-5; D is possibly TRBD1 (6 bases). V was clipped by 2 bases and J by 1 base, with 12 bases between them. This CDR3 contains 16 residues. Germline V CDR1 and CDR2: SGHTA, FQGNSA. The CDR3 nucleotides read TGTGCCAGCAGCTTACGAGGAGGGGGGAGCAATCAGCCCCAGCATTTT. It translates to CASSLRGGGSNQPQHF. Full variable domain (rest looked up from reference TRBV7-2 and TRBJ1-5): GAGVSQSPSNKVTEKGKDVELRCDPISGHTALYWYRQSLGQGLEFLIYFQGNSAPDKSGLPSDRFSAERTGGSVSTLTIQRTQQEDSAVYLCASSLRGGGSNQPQHFGDGTRLSIL.

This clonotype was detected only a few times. The CDR3 DNA reads as TGCAGTGCTAGAGTTGCGGGGGGCGCATCCCTCCACTTT. As protein: CSARVAGGASLHF. The V and J genes are TRBV20-1 and TRBJ1-6; weak D call: TRBD1 (6 bases). The CDR3 loop spans 13 amino acids. The V and J ends lost 1 base and 14 bases respectively, with 15 bases between them. Germline assignment: CDR1 DFQATT and CDR2 SNEGSKA (reference sequence).

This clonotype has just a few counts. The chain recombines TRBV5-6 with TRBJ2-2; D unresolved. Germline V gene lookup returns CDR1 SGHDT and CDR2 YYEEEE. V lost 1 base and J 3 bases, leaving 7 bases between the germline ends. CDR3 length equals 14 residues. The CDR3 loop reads CASSLTDYTGELFF. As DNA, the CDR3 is TGTGCCAGCAGCTTGACGGATTACACCGGGGAGCTGTTTTTT. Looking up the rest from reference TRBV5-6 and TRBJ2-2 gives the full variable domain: DAGVTQSPTHLIKTRGQQVTLRCSPKSGHDTVSWYQQALGQGPQFIFQYYEEEERQRGNFPDRFSGHQFPNYSSELNVNALLLGDSALYLCASSLTDYTGELFFGEGSRLTVL.

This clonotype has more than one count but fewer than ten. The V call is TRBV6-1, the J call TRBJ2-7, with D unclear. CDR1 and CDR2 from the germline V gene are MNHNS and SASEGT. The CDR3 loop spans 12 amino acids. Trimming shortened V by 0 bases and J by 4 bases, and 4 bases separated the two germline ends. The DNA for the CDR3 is TGTGCCAGCAGTGAAGCGAGATACGAGCAGTACTTC. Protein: CASSEARYEQYF.

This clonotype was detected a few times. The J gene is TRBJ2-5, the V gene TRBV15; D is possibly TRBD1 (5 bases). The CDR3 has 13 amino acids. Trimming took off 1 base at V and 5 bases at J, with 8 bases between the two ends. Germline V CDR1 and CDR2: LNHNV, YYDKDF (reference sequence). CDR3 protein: CATSRGQRETQYF. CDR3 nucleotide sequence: TGTGCCACCAGCAGAGGACAGAGGGAGACCCAGTACTTC.

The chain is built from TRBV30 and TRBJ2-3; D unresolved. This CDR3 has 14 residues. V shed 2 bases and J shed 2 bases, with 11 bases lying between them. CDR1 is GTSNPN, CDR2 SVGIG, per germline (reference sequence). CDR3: CAWSPGGFTDTQYF. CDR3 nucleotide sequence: TGTGCCTGGAGTCCTGGCGGATTCACAGATACGCAGTATTTT.

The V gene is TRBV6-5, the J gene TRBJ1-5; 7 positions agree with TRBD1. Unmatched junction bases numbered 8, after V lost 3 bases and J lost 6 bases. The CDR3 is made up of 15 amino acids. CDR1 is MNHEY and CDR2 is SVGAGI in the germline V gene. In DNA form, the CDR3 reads TGTGCCAGCAGTTATGACAGGGAATGGGGTCAGCCCCAGCATTTT. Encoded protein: CASSYDREWGQPQHF.

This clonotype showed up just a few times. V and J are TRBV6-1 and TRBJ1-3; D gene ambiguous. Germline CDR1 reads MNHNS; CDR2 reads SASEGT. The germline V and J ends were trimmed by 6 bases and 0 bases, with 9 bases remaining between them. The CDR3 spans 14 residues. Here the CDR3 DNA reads TGTGCCAGCAGCGAACTTACCTCTGGAAACACCATATATTTT. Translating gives CASSELTSGNTIYF.

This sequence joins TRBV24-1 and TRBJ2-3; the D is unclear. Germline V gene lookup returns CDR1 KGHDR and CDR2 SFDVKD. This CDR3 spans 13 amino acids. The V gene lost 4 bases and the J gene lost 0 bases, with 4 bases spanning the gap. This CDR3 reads CATSETSTDTQYF. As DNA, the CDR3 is TGTGCCACCAGTGAGACTAGCACAGATACGCAGTATTTT.

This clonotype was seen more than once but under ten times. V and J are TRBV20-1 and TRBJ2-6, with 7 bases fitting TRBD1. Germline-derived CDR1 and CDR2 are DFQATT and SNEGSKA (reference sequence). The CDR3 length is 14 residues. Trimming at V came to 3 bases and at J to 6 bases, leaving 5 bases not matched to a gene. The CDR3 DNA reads TGCAGTGCTAGTAAGGGGGCTCAGGCCAACGTCCTGACTTTC. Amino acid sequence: CSASKGAQANVLTF.